This note documents a single T cell receptor beta chain sequence. What it recognizes is unknown. This entry is derived from a study of T cell responses to AZD1222 COVID-19 vaccine. Study observations and caveats: Spike regions recognized by vaccine-associated CD4 TCRs spanned the protein, led by 160-218 and 743-854. Once two AZD1222 doses were given, Spike-specific TCR breadth and depth went up.

Profiling relied on immunoSEQ multiplex PCR, and the TCRdb table lists in-frame clones only, not all of them. In the table there are tens of thousands of clones, over 70% of which are singletons. The CDR3 length is 13 residues. J was trimmed by 6 bases and V by 8 bases; bases with no gene match: 7. Germline V CDR1 and CDR2: SNHLY, FYNNEI. V and J are TRBV2 and TRBJ2-7, with 10 positions matching TRBD2. The input for sequencing was peripheral blood, taken 28 days after the second AZD1222 dose. The receptor comes from an adult who received the AZD1222 COVID-19 vaccine. The CDR3 nucleotides read TGTGCCAGCGCCCCGGGACTAGCGTTCGAGCAGTACTTC. Translating it yields CASAPGLAFEQYF.